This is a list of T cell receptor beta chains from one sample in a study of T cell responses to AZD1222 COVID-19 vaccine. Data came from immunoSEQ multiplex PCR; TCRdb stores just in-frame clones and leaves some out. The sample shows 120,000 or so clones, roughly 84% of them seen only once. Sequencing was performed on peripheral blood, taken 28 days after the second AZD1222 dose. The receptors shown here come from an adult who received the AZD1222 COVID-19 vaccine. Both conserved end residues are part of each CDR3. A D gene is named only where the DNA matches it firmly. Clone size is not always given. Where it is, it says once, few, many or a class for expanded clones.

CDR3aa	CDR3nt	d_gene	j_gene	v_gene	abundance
CASSLNGGNYGYTF	TGTGCCAGCAGCCTAAACGGGGGAAACTATGGCTACACCTTC	-	TRBJ1-2	TRBV7-8	few
CASSPSGELFF	TGTGCCAGCAGCCCTAGCGGGGAGCTGTTTTTT	-	TRBJ2-2	TRBV9	many
CASSSRLAGGVYTQYF	TGTGCCAGCAGCTCACGACTAGCGGGGGGCGTGTATACGCAGTATTTT	TRBD2	TRBJ2-3	TRBV5-6	-
CASNWGQTNTGELFF	TGTGCCAGCAATTGGGGGCAAACGAACACCGGGGAGCTGTTTTTT	-	TRBJ2-2	TRBV7-6	-
CASSRRSGALSYNEQFF	TGCGCCAGCTCCCGCAGGAGCGGGGCGCTTAGCTACAATGAGCAGTTCTTC	TRBD2	TRBJ2-1	TRBV5-1	-
CASSFQGSGQYF	TGTGCCAGCAGTTTTCAGGGCTCCGGGCAGTACTTC	-	TRBJ2-7	TRBV28	-
CASSLRGVNTEAFF	TGTGCCAGCAGCTTACGCGGCGTGAACACTGAAGCTTTCTTT	-	TRBJ1-1	TRBV7-2	-
CASSSDANSYNEQFF	TGTGCCAGCAGCTCAGACGCTAATTCGTACAATGAGCAGTTCTTC	-	TRBJ2-1	TRBV5-5	-
CATTQLPYGYTF	TGTGCCACCACACAGTTACCTTATGGCTACACCTTC	-	TRBJ1-2	TRBV28	-
CASRVDSLRTEAFF	TGTGCCAGTAGGGTGGACAGTCTCCGCACTGAAGCTTTCTTT	-	TRBJ1-1	TRBV19	-
CASSLEGTLTDTQYF	TGTGCCAGCAGCTTGGAGGGGACACTCACAGATACGCAGTATTTT	-	TRBJ2-3	TRBV5-4	-
CASSFAGYTGELFF	TGTGCCAGCAGCTTTGCAGGGTACACCGGGGAGCTGTTTTTT	-	TRBJ2-2	TRBV7-2	once
CASSLGPTPYEQYF	TGTGCCAGCAGCTTAGGGCCCACACCCTACGAGCAGTACTTC	-	TRBJ2-7	TRBV7-2	-
CASSEDGDYSNQPQHF	TGTGCCAGTAGTGAGGACGGGGATTATAGCAATCAGCCCCAGCATTTT	-	TRBJ1-5	TRBV19	-
CASRSGPYSGPQHF	TGTGCCAGTAGAAGCGGGCCCTACTCAGGTCCCCAGCATTTT	-	TRBJ1-5	TRBV19	-
CASGPEERGYTF	TGTGCTAGTGGCCCGGAGGAGAGAGGCTACACCTTC	-	TRBJ1-2	TRBV12-5	-